Following are 10 T cell receptor beta chains from one sample sequenced in a study of blood T cell repertoires in COVID-19. Measured with immunoSEQ multiplex PCR; TCRdb has only the in-frame clones, and not every one. The sample carries 220,000 or so clones, around nine tenths recorded once. Sequencing was performed on peripheral blood. The origin of the receptors is a man aged 55 to 70 who had recovered from COVID-19.

As DNA, the CDR3 is TGCAGCGGCCGGGACACTTCTCATGGCTACACCTTC. Translating gives CSGRDTSHGYTF. V and J are TRBV29-1 and TRBJ1-2; perhaps TRBD1 as D (6 bases). Trimming removed 7 bases from V and 6 bases from J, with 15 bases in between. The CDR3 length is 12 residues. The germline gives CDR1 SQVTM, CDR2 ANQGSEA. Supplemented by reference TRBV29-1 and TRBJ1-2, the full variable domain reads SAVISQKPSRDICQRGTSLTIQCQVDSQVTMMFWYRQQPGQSLTLIATANQGSEATYESGFVIDKFPISRPNLTFSTLTVSNMSPEDSSIYLCSGRDTSHGYTFGSGTRLTVV.

This clone was counted once. This rearrangement joins TRBV12-5 to TRBJ1-4, with 9 bases that match TRBD1. The length of the CDR3 is 14 residues. After removal of 0 bases from V and 7 bases from J, the junction contained 0 bases not matched to a gene. The germline V gene has CDR1 LGHNT and CDR2 FRNRAP. CDR3 in DNA: TGTGCTAGTGGTTTGGTACAGGGGGCTGAAAAACTGTTTTTT. It translates to CASGLVQGAEKLFF.

This chain connects TRBV6-6 to TRBJ2-2; D remains ambiguous. V lost 5 bases and J lost 3, with 4 bases in between. There are 12 residues in the CDR3. Germline CDR1 MNHNY, CDR2 SVGAGI (reference sequence). The DNA for the CDR3 is TGTGCCAGCAGTCTAGACACCGGGGAGCTGTTTTTT. It translates to CASSLDTGELFF.

V usage is TRBV28 and J usage is TRBJ1-5; no reliable D call. Germline V gene sequence: CDR1 MDHEN, CDR2 SYDVKM. V lost 3 bases and J 6 bases, leaving 6 bases between the germline ends. The CDR3 loop spans 12 amino acids. DNA for the CDR3: TGTGCCAGCAGTTTGTGGCCTCAGCCCCAGCATTTT. Translated: CASSLWPQPQHF.

The J gene is TRBJ2-1, the V gene TRBV7-3; D unresolved. Trimming took 2 bases from V and 7 from J, leaving 9 bases between them. This CDR3 has 13 residues. CDR1 is SGHTA and CDR2 is FQGTGA in the germline V gene. The CDR3 DNA is TGTGCCAGCAGCTTACTGCGAGCTAATGAGCAGTTCTTC. Its translation: CASSLLRANEQFF.

The CDR3 loop is CASRQVRGRRTDTQYF. Here the CDR3 DNA reads TGTGCCAGCAGACAAGTCAGGGGACGGAGGACAGATACGCAGTATTTT. V gene TRBV11-2 combines with J gene TRBJ2-3, with D possibly being TRBD1 (6 bases). The CDR3 consists of 16 residues. CDR1 and CDR2 (germline): SGHAT, FQNNGV. The V end was cut by 6 bases, the J end by 3 bases, with 19 bases between.

This sequence joins TRBV7-3 and TRBJ2-5; 12 nucleotides line up with TRBD1. Germline V CDR1 and CDR2: SGHTA, FQGTGA. V shed 5 bases, J shed 5 bases, and the junction held 9 bases outside the gene matches. The CDR3 is 16 amino acids. CDR3 in amino acids: CASSLGQGALRETQYF. Written as DNA, the CDR3 is TGTGCCAGCAGCCTGGGACAGGGGGCACTGCGGGAGACCCAGTACTTC. The variable domain in full, completed from reference TRBV7-3 and TRBJ2-5, reads GAGVSQTPSNKVTEKGKYVELRCDPISGHTALYWYRQSLGQGPEFLIYFQGTGAADDSGLPNDRFFAVRPEGSVSTLKIQRTERGDSAVYLCASSLGQGALRETQYFGPGTRLLVL.

The chain recombines TRBV4-1 with TRBJ1-5; D is possibly TRBD1 (5 bases). Per the germline V gene, CDR1 is MGHRA and CDR2 is YSYEKL. This CDR3 has 14 residues. The ends were cut back, 1 base at V and 3 bases at J, with 7 bases in the middle. The CDR3 sequence: CASSQGQSNQPQHF. The DNA of the CDR3 is TGCGCCAGCAGCCAAGGACAGTCCAATCAGCCCCAGCATTTT.

The chain has TRBV7-2 and TRBJ2-5, with 8 bases lining up with TRBD2. In germline, CDR1 is SGHTA, CDR2 FQGNSA. The junction had 3 bases not matched to a gene; V was cut back by 4 bases and J by 5 bases. CDR3 size: 13 residues. Here the CDR3 DNA reads TGTGCCAGCAGCTCGCGGGGGGACGAGACCCAGTACTTC. This translates into CASSSRGDETQYF.

This clone occurred once. This chain uses TRBV7-2 with TRBJ2-1, with TRBD2 matching over 11 bases. V dropped 5 bases and J dropped 1; count of bases not matched to a gene: 4. CDR1 SGHTA and CDR2 FQGNSA come from the germline V gene. The CDR3 loop spans 16 amino acids. CDR3 bases: TGTGCCAGCAGCGAACGACTAGCGGGGTCCTACAATGAGCAGTTCTTC. Its translation: CASSERLAGSYNEQFF.